The clone carrying this TCR beta chain was counted at least ten times. The entry originates in a study of T-cell reconstitution after alpha-beta-depleted transplantation in children. A TCRbeta library incorporating unique molecular identifiers was prepared. TCRdb re-called the PCR reads with MiXCR, one entry per CDR3 protein. The sample records 190,000 or so distinct CDR3 sequences, 6% to 7% being singletons. The CDR3 extends over 13 amino acids. Trimming pared 6 bases from V and 4 bases from J, leaving 12 bases between. Sample: PBMCs from the stem cell graft donor, taken from the stem cell graft. The chain uses TRBV12-3 or TRBV12-4 and TRBJ1-2, with no clear D. The TCR sequence derives from a human donor who donated a stem cell graft to a child with Wiskott-Aldrich syndrome. The CDR3 DNA reads TGTGCCAGCAGCTTCGACACCCTCTATGGCTACACCTTC. Protein product: CASSFDTLYGYTF.